The 19 T cell receptor beta chains below were found in one sample sequenced in a study of shared clonotypes between healthy human individuals (dated by TCRdb to 2019 to 2021). The receptor library was made with the immunoSEQ multiplex PCR assay. The source is immuneACCESS, and TCRdb retained only in-frame sequences with V and J called. Part of the clones is not carried over; for the studies checked, unresolved V genes explain less than half of this, and the remainder is unexplained. Recorded for this sample are roughly 720,000 clones; roughly 91% of them occurred a single time. Jointly, the top ten make up about 34% of the sample. The sample comprised memory CD8+ T cells from PBMCs. The cell subset or site label corresponds to: CD45RO+ cells pooled with CCR7-negative TemRA cells. These receptor sequences come from a young man in good health. Some clones in this sample may be carry-over from other donors' samples.

The V call is TRBV4-1, the J call TRBJ1-1; the match to TRBD1 covers 9 bases. Looked up from germline, CDR1 is MGHRA and CDR2 is YSYEKL. This CDR3 is 17 amino acids long. The V and J ends lost 5 bases and 1 base, in that order; junction bases with no gene match: 11. This CDR3 reads CASSTRQGVMANTEAFF. The DNA of the CDR3 is TGCGCCAGCAGCACCCGACAGGGGGTAATGGCGAACACTGAAGCTTTCTTT.

The chain uses TRBV7-9 and TRBJ2-5; TRBD2 matches at 7 bases. The CDR3 extends over 14 amino acids. CDR1 and CDR2 (germline): SEHNR, FQNEAQ (reference sequence). V lost 8 bases, J lost 0 bases, and 6 bases stayed unmatched. CDR3 region: CASRGVTYQETQYF. Written as DNA, the CDR3 is TGTGCCAGCCGGGGGGTAACCTACCAAGAGACCCAGTACTTC.

This chain links TRBV7-9 with TRBJ2-5; 9 positions match TRBD1. The CDR3 has 16 residues. CDR1 is SEHNR and CDR2 is FQNEAQ in the germline V gene (reference sequence). V shed 5 bases and J 2 bases; nucleotides not matched to a gene: 9. This chain's CDR3 is CASSAGTGPFQETQYF. The CDR3 nucleotides are TGTGCCAGCAGCGCCGGGACAGGGCCCTTTCAAGAGACCCAGTACTTC.

The chain has TRBV27 and TRBJ1-1; D gene ambiguous. V shed 4 bases and J shed 4 bases, with 13 bases lying between them. The CDR3 covers 14 residues. CDR1 MNHEY and CDR2 SMNVEV come from the germline V gene (reference sequence). CDR3: CASSSPSWGTEAFF. The CDR3 DNA is TGTGCCAGCAGTTCCCCGTCCTGGGGCACTGAAGCTTTCTTT.

The rearrangement joins TRBV5-1 to TRBJ2-2; 10 bases line up with TRBD2. V trimming: 0 bases; J trimming: 3 bases; junction bases outside the gene matches: 2. Germline V lookup: CDR1 SGHRS, CDR2 YFSETQ. The CDR3 spans 16 residues. CDR3 DNA: TGCGCCAGCAGCTTGGTCCTAGCGGGAGACACCGGGGAGCTGTTTTTT. Protein: CASSLVLAGDTGELFF.

Worth noting for this clone: This same CDR3 is encoded by further DNA sequences in the sample. The genes are TRBV9 and TRBJ2-7; TRBD1 might be the D (5 bases). The germline CDR1 and CDR2 sequences are SGDLS and YYNGEE. Trimming removed 4 bases at V and 3 bases at J, with 5 bases between. The CDR3 runs 11 residues. The CDR3 DNA reads as TGTGCCAGCAGCCAGGGCTACGAGCAGTACTTC. This sequence encodes CASSQGYEQYF.

The genes are TRBV15 and TRBJ2-1; 7 bases agree with TRBD2. J was trimmed by 6 bases and V by 0 bases; bases with no gene match: 8. Germline loops: CDR1 LNHNV, CDR2 YYDKDF (reference sequence). The CDR3 spans 16 residues. The CDR3 DNA follows: TGTGCCACCAGCAGAGATTGGGGCGGGAGTCCCAATGAGCAGTTCTTC. Protein product: CATSRDWGGSPNEQFF.

The table lists this clone with many counts. The chain joins TRBV16 to TRBJ1-1; tentative D call: TRBD1 (6 bases). This CDR3 is 15 amino acids long. Per germline, CDR1 KGHSY and CDR2 FQNENV. Trimming took off 3 bases at V and 6 bases at J, with 17 bases between the two ends. For the CDR3, the DNA is TGTGCCAGCAGCCATAGGAGGGGGGAAGGACCTGAAGCTTTCTTT. The encoded protein is CASSHRRGEGPEAFF.

CDR3 in DNA: TGTGCCAGCAGCGTAGGATCGAGACCCACAGATACGCAGTATTTT. Translated, it gives CASSVGSRPTDTQYF. The rearrangement joins TRBV9 to TRBJ2-3; D is ambiguous. CDR3 length: 15 amino acids. CDR1 is SGDLS and CDR2 is YYNGEE in the germline V gene. The ends were cut back, 0 bases at V and 2 bases at J, with 10 bases in the middle.

This clone came up a few times. The rearrangement uses TRBV19 and TRBJ1-5; the D gene is possibly TRBD1 (6 bases). The CDR3 has 16 residues. The V and J ends lost 8 bases and 0 bases respectively, with 17 bases between them. Germline CDR1 reads LNHDA; CDR2 reads SQIVND (reference sequence). CDR3 region: CASERWGHDSNQPQHF. For the CDR3, the DNA is TGTGCCAGTGAACGATGGGGACATGATAGCAATCAGCCCCAGCATTTT.

J is TRBJ2-7 and V is TRBV7-6; either TRBD1 or TRBD2 may supply D (5 bases each). V was trimmed by 5 bases and J by 0 bases, leaving 14 bases between them. The CDR3 spans 15 residues. CDR1 is SGHVS, CDR2 FNYEAQ, per germline. The CDR3 is CASSASTGLSYEQYF. CDR3 nucleotides: TGTGCCAGCAGCGCCTCTACGGGGCTCTCCTACGAGCAGTACTTC.

The J gene is TRBJ2-1, the V gene TRBV5-1, with D tentatively TRBD2 (6 bases). This CDR3 is built from 12 residues. V was trimmed by 4 bases and J by 10 bases, leaving 12 bases between them. CDR1 is SGHRS and CDR2 is YFSETQ in the germline V gene. The DNA for the CDR3 is TGCGCCAGCAGCCCCGGGGGAGTCGAGCAGTTCTTC. Translating gives CASSPGGVEQFF.

V is TRBV19 and J is TRBJ2-5, with 8 bases fitting TRBD2. The germline V gene encodes CDR1 LNHDA and CDR2 SQIVND (reference sequence). There are 15 residues in the CDR3. Trimming at V came to 6 bases and at J to 5 bases, leaving 11 bases not matched to a gene. The CDR3 here is CASSRLAPKLETQYF. The CDR3 DNA reads as TGTGCCAGTAGCAGACTAGCGCCGAAACTGGAGACCCAGTACTTC.

CDR3 in amino acids: CASSTRGTYNEQFF. Here the CDR3 DNA reads TGTGCCAGCAGTACCAGGGGAACCTACAATGAGCAGTTCTTC. V and J are TRBV27 and TRBJ2-1; maybe TRBD1 (6 bases). CDR3 length: 14 amino acids. Trimming took off 5 bases at V and 2 bases at J, with 10 bases between the two ends. CDR1 and CDR2 from the germline V gene are MNHEY and SMNVEV (reference sequence).

The V gene is TRBV27, the J gene TRBJ2-2; D not certain. The V gene lost 3 bases and the J gene lost 0 bases, with 8 bases spanning the gap. Germline V gene sequence: CDR1 MNHEY, CDR2 SMNVEV (reference sequence). The CDR3 consists of 15 residues. The CDR3 DNA reads TGTGCCAGCAGTTTCAGCTACACGAACACCGGGGAGCTGTTTTTT. As protein: CASSFSYTNTGELFF.

The chain recombines TRBV15 with TRBJ1-3, with 11 bases aligning to TRBD1. Trimming cost V 1 base and J 1 base; bases outside gene matches: 3. This CDR3 is 17 amino acids long. Germline V lookup: CDR1 LNHNV, CDR2 YYDKDF (reference sequence). The CDR3 nucleotides read TGTGCCACCAGCAGAGGGACAGGGGGCTTTTCTGGAAACACCATATATTTT. Translating it yields CATSRGTGGFSGNTIYF.

This sequence joins TRBV7-2 and TRBJ2-3; 7 bases are a match to TRBD2. Germline values: CDR1 SGHTA, CDR2 FQGNSA. Germline trimming cut 4 bases from V and 2 bases from J; bases unmatched to any gene: 6. The CDR3 spans 15 residues. The CDR3 nucleotides read TGTGCCAGCAGCTCGACTAGCTGGGCCACAGATACGCAGTATTTT. As protein: CASSSTSWATDTQYF.

The genes are TRBV10-3 and TRBJ1-1, with D maybe TRBD1 (5 bases). Trimming took off 4 bases at V and 2 bases at J, with 20 bases between the two ends. The CDR3 covers 17 residues. Germline V lookup: CDR1 ENHRY, CDR2 SYGVKD. CDR3 sequence reads: CAISGTVGGKTNTEAFF. The CDR3 nucleotides read TGTGCCATCAGTGGGACGGTGGGGGGGAAGACTAACACTGAAGCTTTCTTT.

The table lists this clone with a few counts. The chain uses TRBV4-1 and TRBJ1-5, with D possibly matching TRBD1 (5 bases). Germline lookup yields CDR1 MGHRA and CDR2 YSYEKL. This CDR3 spans 13 amino acids. V dropped 3 bases and J dropped 6 bases, with 9 bases sitting between them. The CDR3 sequence: CASSQAGSQPQHF. The CDR3 nucleotides are TGCGCCAGCAGCCAGGCAGGGAGTCAGCCCCAGCATTTT.